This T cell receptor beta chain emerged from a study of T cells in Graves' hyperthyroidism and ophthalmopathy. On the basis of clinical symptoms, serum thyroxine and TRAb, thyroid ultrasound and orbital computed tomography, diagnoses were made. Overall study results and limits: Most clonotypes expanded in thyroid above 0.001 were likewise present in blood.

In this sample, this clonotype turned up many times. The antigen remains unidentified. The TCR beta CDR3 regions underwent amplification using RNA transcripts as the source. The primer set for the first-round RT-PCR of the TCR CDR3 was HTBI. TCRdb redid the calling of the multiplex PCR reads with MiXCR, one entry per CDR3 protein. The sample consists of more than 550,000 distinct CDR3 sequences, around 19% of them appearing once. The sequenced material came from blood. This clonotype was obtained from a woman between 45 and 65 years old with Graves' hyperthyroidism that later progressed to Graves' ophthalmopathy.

CDR3 in amino acids: CASSGPGQGEETQYF. The DNA of the CDR3 is TGCGCCAGCAGCGGTCCAGGACAGGGGGAGGAGACCCAGTACTTC. The rearrangement links TRBV5-1 to TRBJ2-5, with 10 bases lining up with TRBD1. This CDR3 has 15 amino acids. From germline, CDR1 is SGHRS and CDR2 YFSETQ. V was clipped by 4 bases and J by 5 bases; unmatched bases: 8.